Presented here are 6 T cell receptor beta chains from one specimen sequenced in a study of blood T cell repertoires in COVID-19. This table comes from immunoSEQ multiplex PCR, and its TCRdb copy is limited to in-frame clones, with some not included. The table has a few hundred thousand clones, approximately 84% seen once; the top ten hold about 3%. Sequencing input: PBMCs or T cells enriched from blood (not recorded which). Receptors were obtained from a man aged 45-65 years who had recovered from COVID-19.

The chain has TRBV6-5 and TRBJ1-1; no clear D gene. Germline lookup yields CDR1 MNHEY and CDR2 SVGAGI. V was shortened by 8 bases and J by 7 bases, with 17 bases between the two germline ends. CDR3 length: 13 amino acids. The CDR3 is CASGHSGTYEAFF. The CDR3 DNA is TGTGCCAGCGGCCACAGTGGAACGTATGAAGCTTTCTTT.

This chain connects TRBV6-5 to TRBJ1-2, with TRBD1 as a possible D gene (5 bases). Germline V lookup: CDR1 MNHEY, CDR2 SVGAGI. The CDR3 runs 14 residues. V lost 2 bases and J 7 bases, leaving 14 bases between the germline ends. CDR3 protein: CASSYDRRVGGYTF. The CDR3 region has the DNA TGTGCCAGCAGTTACGACAGACGGGTGGGTGGCTACACCTTC.

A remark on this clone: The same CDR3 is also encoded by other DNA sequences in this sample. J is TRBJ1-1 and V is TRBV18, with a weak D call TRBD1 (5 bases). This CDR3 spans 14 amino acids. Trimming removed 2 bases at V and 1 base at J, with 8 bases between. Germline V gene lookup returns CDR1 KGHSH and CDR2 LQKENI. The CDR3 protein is CASSPDRANTEAFF. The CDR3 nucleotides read TGTGCCAGCTCACCAGACAGAGCGAACACTGAAGCTTTCTTT.

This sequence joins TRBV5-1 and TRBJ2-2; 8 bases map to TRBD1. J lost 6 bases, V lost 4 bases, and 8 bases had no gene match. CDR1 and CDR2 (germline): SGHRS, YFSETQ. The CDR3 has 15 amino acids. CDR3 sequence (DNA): TGCGCCAGCAGCCCTAGGACAGGGCGGGCCGGGGAGCTGTTTTTT. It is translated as CASSPRTGRAGELFF.

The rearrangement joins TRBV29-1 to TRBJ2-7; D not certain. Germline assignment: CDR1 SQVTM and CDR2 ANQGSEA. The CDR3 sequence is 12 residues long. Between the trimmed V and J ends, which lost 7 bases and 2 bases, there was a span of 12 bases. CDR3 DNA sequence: TGCAGCGGCTCACTAAGTCCCTACGAGCAGTACTTC. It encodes CSGSLSPYEQYF.

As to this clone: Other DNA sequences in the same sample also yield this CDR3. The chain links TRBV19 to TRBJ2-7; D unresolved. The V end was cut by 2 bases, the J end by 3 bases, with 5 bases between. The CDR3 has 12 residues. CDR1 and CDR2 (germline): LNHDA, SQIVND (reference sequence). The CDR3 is CASSIPGYEQYF. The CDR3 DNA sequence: TGTGCCAGTAGTATACCAGGCTACGAGCAGTACTTC.